This T cell receptor (beta chain) emerged from a study of blood T cell repertoires in COVID-19. Study-level information: Collection of acute and convalescent COVID-19 samples took place in the United States, Italy and Spain.

V lost 4 bases, J lost 6 bases, and 13 bases lay in between. Germline CDR1 SGHDN, CDR2 FVKESK. The CDR3 is 14 residues long. This clone was seen only once. Study processing details: Estimates of nucleated cell counts were drawn from the amplification of reference gene primers. Some clones are missing from TCRdb's copy, which holds only in-frame ones; the method was immunoSEQ multiplex PCR. The DNA was the basis for D and trimming; V, J and clone size are from that table. The sample includes around 400,000 clones, 89% of them seen just once. What was sequenced was peripheral blood. This chain links TRBV14 with TRBJ2-1; possible D gene TRBD1, 5 bases. This clonotype was sampled from a man in his forties with acute or convalescent COVID-19. The CDR3 here is CASSPSRVRNEQFF. CDR3 bases: TGTGCCAGCAGCCCAAGCAGGGTGCGCAATGAGCAGTTCTTC.